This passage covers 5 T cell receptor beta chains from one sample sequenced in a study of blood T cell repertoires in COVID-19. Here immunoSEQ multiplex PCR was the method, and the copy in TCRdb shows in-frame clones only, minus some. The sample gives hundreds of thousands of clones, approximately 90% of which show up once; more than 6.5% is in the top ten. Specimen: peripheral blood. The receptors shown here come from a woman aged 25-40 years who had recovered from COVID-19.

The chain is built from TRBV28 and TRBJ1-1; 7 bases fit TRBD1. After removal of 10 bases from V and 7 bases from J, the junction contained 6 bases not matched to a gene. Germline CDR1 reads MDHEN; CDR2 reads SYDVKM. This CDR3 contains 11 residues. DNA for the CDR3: TGTGCCACCTCACACAGGGGTGAAGCTTTCTTT. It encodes CATSHRGEAFF.

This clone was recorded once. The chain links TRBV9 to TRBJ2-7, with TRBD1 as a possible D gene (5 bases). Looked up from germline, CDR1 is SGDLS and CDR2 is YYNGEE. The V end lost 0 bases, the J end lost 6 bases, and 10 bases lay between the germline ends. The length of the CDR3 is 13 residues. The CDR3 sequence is CASSVAGIGEQYF. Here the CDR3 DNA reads TGTGCCAGCAGCGTAGCAGGGATTGGCGAGCAGTACTTC.

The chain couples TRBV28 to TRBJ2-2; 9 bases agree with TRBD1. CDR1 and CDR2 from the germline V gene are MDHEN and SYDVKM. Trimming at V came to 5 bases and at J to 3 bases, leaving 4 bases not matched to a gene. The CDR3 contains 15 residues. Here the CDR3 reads CASSTTGGDTGELFF. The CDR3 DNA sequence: TGTGCCAGCAGTACTACAGGGGGCGACACCGGGGAGCTGTTTTTT.

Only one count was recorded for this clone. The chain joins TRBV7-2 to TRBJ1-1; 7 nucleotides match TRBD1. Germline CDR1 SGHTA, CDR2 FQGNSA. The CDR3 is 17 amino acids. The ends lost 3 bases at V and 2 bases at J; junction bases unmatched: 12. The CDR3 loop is CASSFPLRDRVNTEAFF. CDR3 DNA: TGTGCCAGCAGCTTTCCTCTTCGAGACAGGGTCAACACTGAAGCTTTCTTT.

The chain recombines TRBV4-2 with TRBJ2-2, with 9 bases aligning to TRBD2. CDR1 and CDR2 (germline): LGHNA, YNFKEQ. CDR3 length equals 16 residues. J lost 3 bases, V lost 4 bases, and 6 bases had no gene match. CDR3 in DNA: TGTGCCAGCAGCCGAGGCGGGGGGGCAGACACCGGGGAGCTGTTTTTT. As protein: CASSRGGGADTGELFF.